These 20 T cell receptor beta chains were sequenced from one sample in a study of T cell repertoires in cytomegalovirus infection. MiXCR was run by TCRdb on the reads, yielding one entry per CDR3 protein. The table includes roughly 730,000 distinct CDR3 sequences, around 31% detected once. No antigen is known for these receptors. The sample in question was cultured PBMCs, obtained from culture after CMV antigen stimulation. Every receptor here comes from a human donor in good health (CMV status not recorded). Some clones in this sample may be carry-over from other donors' samples.

This clonotype was counted at least ten times. This rearrangement joins TRBV7-6 to TRBJ1-1; D is uncertain. Germline CDR1 is SGHVS and CDR2 is FNYEAQ. V lost 6 bases and J 1 base, leaving 9 bases between the germline ends. There are 13 residues in the CDR3. The CDR3 DNA sequence: TGTGCCAGCAGTTCCTTGGGGAACACTGAAGCTTTCTTT. Translated: CASSSLGNTEAFF.

This clonotype was seen only once. This rearrangement joins TRBV7-8 to TRBJ2-1; D ambiguous. The CDR3 has 13 amino acids. Germline V gene sequence: CDR1 SGHVS, CDR2 FQNEAQ. Deletions cut 2 bases from V and 12 bases from J, with 14 bases between. CDR3: CASSLLLPRGQFF. CDR3 DNA: TGTGCCAGCAGCTTATTACTCCCCCGAGGGCAGTTCTTC.

J is TRBJ2-7 and V is TRBV7-2; 7 bases map to TRBD1. After removal of 3 bases from V and 3 bases from J, the junction contained 8 bases not matched to a gene. The germline CDR1 and CDR2 sequences are SGHTA and FQGNSA. This CDR3 is 15 amino acids long. The CDR3 coding sequence is TGTGCCAGCAGCTTTTCCGGGACAGAGAGCTACGAGCAGTACTTC. It translates to CASSFSGTESYEQYF.

The chain recombines TRBV12-5 with TRBJ2-2, with 14 bases fitting TRBD2. The germline V gene encodes CDR1 LGHNT and CDR2 FRNRAP. The CDR3 is 21 residues long. Trimming cost V 0 bases and J 1 base; bases outside gene matches: 10. The CDR3 DNA is TGTGCTAGTGGTTTGGTCCTTCGGGGACTAGCGGGAGCCGGGAACACCGGGGAGCTGTTTTTT. Encoded protein: CASGLVLRGLAGAGNTGELFF.

This clonotype was seen a single time. The J gene is TRBJ2-2, the V gene TRBV5-4; 9 bases agree with TRBD1. Looked up from germline, CDR1 is SGHNT and CDR2 is YYREEE (reference sequence). Germline trimming cut 3 bases from V and 5 bases from J; bases unmatched to any gene: 5. CDR3 length: 15 residues. CDR3 sequence (DNA): TGTGCCAGCAGCTCTGAGACAGGGGGAACCGGGGAGCTGTTTTTT. This translates into CASSSETGGTGELFF.

The chain joins TRBV19 to TRBJ2-7, with D tentatively TRBD2 (5 bases). This CDR3 has 14 amino acids. The ends were cut back, 5 bases at V and 3 bases at J, with 14 bases in the middle. CDR1 is LNHDA, CDR2 SQIVND, per germline (reference sequence). CDR3 residues: CASSSTGIYYEQYF. CDR3 sequence (DNA): TGTGCCAGTAGTTCTACCGGGATTTACTACGAGCAGTACTTC.

The CDR3 here is CASSLSGQLTQFF. The CDR3 coding sequence is TGTGCCAGCAGTTTGTCCGGGCAGCTGACGCAGTTCTTC. The rearrangement links TRBV27 to TRBJ2-1; unclear D gene. CDR3 length equals 13 residues. The germline CDR1 and CDR2 sequences are MNHEY and SMNVEV (reference sequence). Trimming removed 3 bases at V and 12 bases at J, with 15 bases between.

This sequence joins TRBV12-3 or TRBV12-4 and TRBJ1-2; D gene ambiguous. V dropped 10 bases and J dropped 5 bases, with 17 bases sitting between them. This CDR3 is 13 amino acids long. The CDR3 spells CAIQRALEYGYTF. The DNA for the CDR3 is TGTGCCATTCAAAGGGCACTTGAATATGGCTACACCTTC.

Only a few counts were recorded for this clonotype. At one end, the junction sequence differs from germline, possibly due to a read error. This chain links TRBV18 with TRBJ2-3; the D gene could be TRBD1 or TRBD2 (5 bases each). From germline, CDR1 is KGHSH and CDR2 LQKENI. This CDR3 is 15 amino acids long. CDR3 residues: CASSPPGPFADTQYF. The CDR3 nucleotides are TGTGCCAGCTCTCCACCGGGACCCTTCGCAGATACGCAGTATTTT. The full variable domain, in which reference TRBV18 and TRBJ2-3 provide the parts outside the CDR3, is NAGVMQNPRHLVRRRGQEARLRCSPMKGHSHVYWYRQLPEEGLKFMVYLQKENIIDESGMPKERFSAEFPKEGPSILRIQQVVRGDSAAYFCASSPPGPFADTQYFGPGTRLTVL.

This chain connects TRBV18 to TRBJ2-7; no firm D call. V was trimmed by 4 bases and J by 2 bases, leaving 9 bases between them. Germline V CDR1 and CDR2: KGHSH, LQKENI. This CDR3 is built from 13 residues. CDR3 DNA sequence: TGTGCCAGCTCACGGACGGATCCCTACGAGCAGTACTTC. The encoded protein is CASSRTDPYEQYF.

This clonotype was detected only a few times. The chain employs TRBV20-1 and TRBJ2-5, with 16 bases aligning to TRBD2. V lost 6 bases, J lost 5 bases, and 15 bases stayed unmatched. There are 18 residues in the CDR3. Germline V lookup: CDR1 DFQATT, CDR2 SNEGSKA (reference sequence). CDR3 DNA: TGCAGTGCGAAGGGGACTAGCGGGGGGGCTTCGGAAGTGGAGACCCAGTACTTC. This translates into CSAKGTSGGASEVETQYF.

This clonotype was found a few times. The chain couples TRBV7-4 to TRBJ2-3; 9 bases align to TRBD2. Germline values: CDR1 SGHVT, CDR2 SQSDAQ. This CDR3 is 16 amino acids long. V was pared by 4 bases and J by 1 base, with 6 bases of the junction left unmatched. CDR3 nucleotides: TGTGCCAGCAGCTCCCGTCCTAGCGGGGGCACAGATACGCAGTATTTT. This translates into CASSSRPSGGTDTQYF.

The rearrangement links TRBV7-6 to TRBJ2-2; D call uncertain. CDR1 is SGHVS and CDR2 is FNYEAQ in the germline V gene. Trimming took 5 bases from V and 3 from J, leaving 19 bases between them. This CDR3 comprises 17 residues. Here the CDR3 DNA reads TGTGCCAGCAGCCCACCCGTCGACAAAAACTACACCGGGGAGCTGTTTTTT. It codes for CASSPPVDKNYTGELFF.

This chain uses TRBV7-9 with TRBJ1-5; D might be TRBD1 (5 bases). There are 13 residues in the CDR3. Deletions cut 4 bases from V and 6 bases from J, with 10 bases between. The germline gives CDR1 SEHNR, CDR2 FQNEAQ (reference sequence). CDR3 loop: CASSWDAGQPQHF. As DNA, the CDR3 is TGTGCCAGCAGCTGGGACGCCGGTCAGCCCCAGCATTTT. Full variable domain (outside the CDR3, taken from reference TRBV7-9 and TRBJ1-5): DTGVSQNPRHKITKRGQNVTFRCDPISEHNRLYWYRQTLGQGPEFLTYFQNEAQLEKSRLLSDRFSAERPKGSFSTLEIQRTEQGDSAMYLCASSWDAGQPQHFGDGTRLSIL.

The rearrangement joins TRBV6-2 or TRBV6-3 to TRBJ2-7, with 10 bases fitting TRBD2. With V trimmed by 5 bases and J by 4 bases, 14 bases remained unmatched. In germline, CDR1 is MNHEY, CDR2 SVGEGT. This CDR3 has 17 amino acids. The CDR3 here is CASSRRLAGDGLYEQYF. DNA of the CDR3: TGTGCCAGCAGTAGAAGGCTAGCGGGAGACGGGTTGTACGAGCAGTACTTC.

V is TRBV29-1 and J is TRBJ1-4; D gene uncertain. CDR3 size: 12 residues. The germline V gene encodes CDR1 SQVTM and CDR2 ANQGSEA. V was pared by 4 bases and J by 10 bases, with 13 bases between. The CDR3 loop is CSVGVGIGKLFF. DNA of the CDR3: TGCAGCGTTGGGGTCGGCATTGGAAAACTGTTTTTT.

V gene TRBV28 combines with J gene TRBJ2-1, with 8 bases that match TRBD2. This CDR3 is built from 17 residues. The J segment lost 0 bases and the V segment lost 1 base, leaving 5 bases of the junction unmatched. CDR1 MDHEN and CDR2 SYDVKM come from the germline V gene. CDR3 in DNA: TGTGCCAGCAGTTTATTCGGCGGGGGGAGCTCCTACAATGAGCAGTTCTTC. Translation gives CASSLFGGGSSYNEQFF.

This sequence joins TRBV3-1 and TRBJ2-6; tentative D call: TRBD1 (6 bases). The germline V and J ends were trimmed by 6 bases and 2 bases, with 11 bases remaining between them. This CDR3 has 15 amino acids. From germline, CDR1 is LGHDT and CDR2 YNNKEL (reference sequence). This CDR3 reads CASSEQGAGANVLTF. The CDR3 bases are TGTGCCAGCAGTGAACAGGGTGCTGGGGCCAACGTCCTGACTTTC.

This clonotype came up a few times. This chain uses TRBV7-2 with TRBJ1-5, with D unclear. The germline V gene has CDR1 SGHTA and CDR2 FQGNSA. V lost 2 bases and J 9 bases, leaving 11 bases between the germline ends. CDR3 size: 13 residues. The CDR3 sequence is CASSLYQGGPQHF. CDR3 coding DNA: TGTGCCAGCAGCTTATATCAAGGCGGGCCCCAGCATTTT.

This chain joins TRBV27 and TRBJ2-1; TRBD2 aligns across 9 bases. The CDR3 sequence is 16 residues long. The V gene's germline CDR1 is MNHEY and CDR2 SMNVEV (reference sequence). After removal of 2 bases from V and 10 bases from J, the junction contained 12 bases not matched to a gene. CDR3 protein: CASSLRRAGGPREQFF. The CDR3 nucleotides are TGTGCCAGCAGTTTAAGGCGTGCGGGAGGGCCAAGGGAGCAGTTCTTC.